One and the same sample provided the 27 T cell receptor beta chains below, sequenced in a study of blood T cell repertoires in COVID-19. Using immunoSEQ multiplex PCR, the repertoire was profiled, and TCRdb retains in-frame clones only, with some absent. The profile shows 55,000 to 95,000 clones, roughly four fifths of them singletons. Sequenced sample: peripheral blood. The receptor set was obtained from a woman in her sixties or seventies with acute or convalescent COVID-19.

CDR3 sequence (DNA): TGTGCCAGCAGCGGACAGGCCTCTGGAAACACCATATATTTT. Translated, it gives CASSGQASGNTIYF. V usage is TRBV9 and J usage is TRBJ1-3; the D gene is possibly TRBD1 (6 bases). V was clipped by 3 bases and J by 0 bases, with 7 bases between them. The CDR3 totals 14 residues. Germline lookup yields CDR1 SGDLS and CDR2 YYNGEE.

This clone was picked up a small number of times. The V call is TRBV28, the J call TRBJ1-2; weak D call: TRBD1 (6 bases). Germline CDR1 reads MDHEN; CDR2 reads SYDVKM. There are 16 residues in the CDR3. V lost 5 bases, J lost 3 bases, and 19 bases lay in between. CDR3 amino acids: CASSVLSKGQDYGYTF. The CDR3 DNA reads TGTGCCAGCAGTGTTTTGAGTAAGGGACAAGACTATGGCTACACCTTC.

The gene calls are TRBV5-1 and TRBJ2-3, with TRBD2 matching 12 bases. The CDR3 loop spans 17 amino acids. The germline CDR1 and CDR2 sequences are SGHRS and YFSETQ. V lost 6 bases and J lost 0; bases outside the gene matches: 8. The CDR3 DNA is TGCGCCAGCACCATCGGACTAGCGGGAACGAGCACAGATACGCAGTATTTT. It specifies CASTIGLAGTSTDTQYF.

A few counts support this clone. The genes are TRBV7-3 and TRBJ2-2, with TRBD2 matching over 9 bases. Germline CDR1 SGHTA, CDR2 FQGTGA. The CDR3 totals 16 residues. J gave up 6 bases and V 5 bases, and 10 bases lay outside the gene matches. The CDR3 DNA is TGTGCCAGCAGCCCCTATAGAGCGGGAGGTTCCGGGGAGCTGTTTTTT. Amino acids: CASSPYRAGGSGELFF.

This chain joins TRBV28 and TRBJ1-5; 9 bases are shared with TRBD1. V shed 2 bases, J shed 6 bases, and the junction held 5 bases outside the gene matches. Germline CDR1 reads MDHEN; CDR2 reads SYDVKM. The CDR3 contains 15 residues. CDR3: CASSLPQGAGQPQHF. CDR3 in DNA: TGTGCCAGCAGTTTACCACAGGGGGCTGGTCAGCCCCAGCATTTT.

There are a few counts of this clone. V is TRBV19 and J is TRBJ2-2, with 8 bases that match TRBD1. J gave up 3 bases and V 1 base, and 1 base lay outside the gene matches. The germline CDR1 and CDR2 sequences are LNHDA and SQIVND (reference sequence). The CDR3 has 15 amino acids. CDR3 DNA sequence: TGTGCCAGTAGTATAGGACAGGGGTACACCGGGGAGCTGTTTTTT. Amino acids: CASSIGQGYTGELFF.

This clone is deemed medium-sized. V gene TRBV5-1 combines with J gene TRBJ2-7; the match to TRBD2 covers 16 bases. Germline loops: CDR1 SGHRS, CDR2 YFSETQ. This CDR3 is built from 16 residues. The trim removed 4 bases at V and 5 bases at J, leaving 6 bases unmatched. The CDR3 DNA reads as TGCGCCAGCAGCCCGGGGACTAGCGGGAGGGCCGACGAGCAGTACTTC. Translating gives CASSPGTSGRADEQYF.

The V gene is TRBV7-9, the J gene TRBJ2-2; 14 nucleotides match TRBD2. This CDR3 region has 17 residues. Trimming took 11 bases from V and 4 from J; bases not matched to a gene: 12. The germline CDR1 and CDR2 sequences are SEHNR and FQNEAQ (reference sequence). The CDR3 spells CAQGTSGSKSLTGELFF. CDR3 coding DNA: TGTGCCCAGGGGACTAGCGGGAGTAAATCCCTCACCGGGGAGCTGTTTTTT. Based on the CDR3 plus reference TRBV7-9 and TRBJ2-2, the full variable domain is DTGVSQNPRHKITKRGQNVTFRCDPISEHNRLYWYRQTLGQGPEFLTYFQNEAQLEKSRLLSDRFSAERPKGSFSTLEIQRTEQGDSAMYLCAQGTSGSKSLTGELFFGEGSRLTVL.

This clone turned up a few times. The chain is built from TRBV7-8 and TRBJ1-1; maybe TRBD1 (6 bases). Germline CDR1 is SGHVS and CDR2 is FQNEAQ. This CDR3 comprises 16 residues. Trimming stripped 4 bases from V and 3 bases from J, with 18 bases between. The CDR3 DNA reads as TGTGCCAGCAGCTCCCAGGGAGGGGGTATGGACACTGAAGCTTTCTTT. Protein product: CASSSQGGGMDTEAFF.

J is TRBJ1-1 and V is TRBV14; unclear D gene. Trimming stripped 4 bases from V and 2 bases from J, with 26 bases between. Germline CDR1 SGHDN, CDR2 FVKESK. CDR3 size: 19 residues. DNA of the CDR3: TGTGCCAGCAGCCCTTATTTACACAGACCGGGGTTTCGAAACACTGAAGCTTTCTTT. Its translation is CASSPYLHRPGFRNTEAFF.

V is TRBV18 and J is TRBJ2-1; 8 nucleotides match TRBD2. With V trimmed by 3 bases and J by 1 base, 8 bases remained unmatched. The germline gives CDR1 KGHSH, CDR2 LQKENI. CDR3 length: 17 amino acids. The CDR3: CASSPTLAGISYNEQFF. CDR3 sequence (DNA): TGTGCCAGCTCACCCACATTAGCGGGAATTTCCTACAATGAGCAGTTCTTC.

This chain connects TRBV29-1 to TRBJ1-2, with 7 bases identical to TRBD1. Per the germline V gene, CDR1 is SQVTM and CDR2 is ANQGSEA. This CDR3 contains 13 residues. In nucleotides, the CDR3 is TGCAGTACCTCCCCTTCAGGGGGATATGGCTACACCTTC. Its protein is CSTSPSGGYGYTF.

The chain has TRBV19 and TRBJ2-7, with no clear D. Per germline, CDR1 LNHDA and CDR2 SQIVND (reference sequence). V was clipped by 5 bases and J by 3 bases, with 11 bases between them. The CDR3 runs to 13 residues. CDR3 in DNA: TGTGCCAGTAGTGCCGGGTCACGCTACGAGCAGTACTTC. Translating it yields CASSAGSRYEQYF.

This rearrangement joins TRBV2 to TRBJ1-1; no reliable D call. The CDR3 totals 13 residues. V lost 7 bases and J 1 base, leaving 10 bases between the germline ends. Germline V gene sequence: CDR1 SNHLY, CDR2 FYNNEI. DNA for the CDR3: TGTGCCAGCAAGAGGCAGAGGAACACTGAAGCTTTCTTT. Translating it yields CASKRQRNTEAFF.

The gene calls are TRBV7-9 and TRBJ2-5; 8 bases match TRBD1. The V gene's germline CDR1 is SEHNR and CDR2 FQNEAQ (reference sequence). CDR3 length: 16 amino acids. V shed 1 base, J shed 2 bases, and the junction held 6 bases outside the gene matches. This CDR3 is CASSLGTGWGQETQYF. The CDR3 DNA sequence: TGTGCCAGCAGCTTAGGGACAGGGTGGGGACAAGAGACCCAGTACTTC. Full variable domain (remainder filled in from reference TRBV7-9 and TRBJ2-5): DTGVSQNPRHKITKRGQNVTFRCDPISEHNRLYWYRQTLGQGPEFLTYFQNEAQLEKSRLLSDRFSAERPKGSFSTLEIQRTEQGDSAMYLCASSLGTGWGQETQYFGPGTRLLVL.

The chain uses TRBV2 and TRBJ1-2, with D possibly being TRBD1 (5 bases). The V and J ends lost 2 bases and 7 bases respectively, with 8 bases between them. CDR1 is SNHLY, CDR2 FYNNEI, per germline. The CDR3 length is 12 residues. CDR3 coding DNA: TGTGCCAGCAGTGAATTGGGGGGTGGCTACACCTTC. This codes for CASSELGGGYTF.

The V and J genes are TRBV2 and TRBJ2-4, with 10 bases aligning to TRBD2. The CDR3 contains 14 residues. From germline, CDR1 is SNHLY and CDR2 FYNNEI. Trimming cost V 4 bases and J 4 bases; bases outside gene matches: 1. The chain's CDR3 is CASSASGSKNIQYF. The DNA for the CDR3 is TGTGCCAGCAGTGCTAGCGGGAGTAAAAACATTCAGTACTTC.

This clone was counted a single time. The chain couples TRBV7-2 to TRBJ2-2; D not certain. The germline V gene has CDR1 SGHTA and CDR2 FQGNSA. V shed 5 bases and J shed 7 bases, with 8 bases lying between them. CDR3 length: 12 amino acids. The CDR3 DNA follows: TGTGCCAGCAGCACGTCGGTCGGGGAGCTGTTTTTT. Protein: CASSTSVGELFF.

J is TRBJ1-6 and V is TRBV25-1, with D hard to call. V lost 3 bases to trimming and J lost 3 bases, with 3 bases between them. Germline assignment: CDR1 MGHDK and CDR2 SYGVNS. The CDR3 spans 13 residues. In DNA form, the CDR3 reads TGTGCCAGCAGTGAGAGCTATAATTCACCCCTCCACTTT. It translates to CASSESYNSPLHF. Filled out from reference TRBV25-1 and TRBJ1-6, the complete variable domain reads EADIYQTPRYLVIGTGKKITLECSQTMGHDKMYWYQQDPGMELHLIHYSYGVNSTEKGDLSSESTVSRIRTEHFPLTLESARPSHTSQYLCASSESYNSPLHFGNGTRLTVT.

The rearrangement links TRBV29-1 to TRBJ2-1; the match to TRBD2 covers 8 bases. This CDR3 is 13 amino acids long. Looked up from germline, CDR1 is SQVTM and CDR2 is ANQGSEA. The ends lost 4 bases at V and 3 bases at J; junction bases unmatched: 2. The CDR3 loop is CSVAGGSYNEQFF. The CDR3 nucleotides read TGCAGCGTTGCGGGGGGGAGCTACAATGAGCAGTTCTTC.

This clone is medium-sized by share. This chain uses TRBV5-8 with TRBJ1-5; D gene uncertain. Trimming took off 1 base at V and 0 bases at J, with 11 bases between the two ends. Germline V gene sequence: CDR1 SGHTS, CDR2 YDEGEE. The CDR3 spans 16 residues. For the CDR3, the DNA is TGTGCCAGCAGCTTGCTAGGAGGTCTTAGCAATCAGCCCCAGCATTTT. This translates into CASSLLGGLSNQPQHF.

The chain uses TRBV7-6 and TRBJ2-3; 14 nucleotides line up with TRBD2. Germline V gives CDR1 SGHVS, CDR2 FNYEAQ. The CDR3 runs 17 residues. The trim removed 5 bases at V and 5 bases at J, leaving 9 bases unmatched. The CDR3 is CASSAEGLAGAGDTQYF. CDR3 DNA: TGTGCCAGCAGCGCCGAGGGACTAGCGGGAGCAGGAGATACGCAGTATTTT.

To note about this clone: The junction and the germline gene differ at one end; a read error may be behind it. This CDR3 is CTSSLKEGWGYTF. The DNA of the CDR3 is TGTACCAGCAGCTTAAAGGAGGGATGGGGCTACACCTTC. The rearrangement joins TRBV11-2 to TRBJ1-2; D is undetermined. Germline V gene lookup returns CDR1 SGHAT and CDR2 FQNNGV. The CDR3 is 13 residues long.

This chain uses TRBV5-1 with TRBJ1-3; unclear D gene. Per germline, CDR1 SGHRS and CDR2 YFSETQ. The length of the CDR3 is 15 residues. V lost 0 bases, J lost 0 bases, and 7 bases lay in between. Written as DNA, the CDR3 is TGCGCCAGCAGCTTGGGGTCCAGCTCTGGAAACACCATATATTTT. This translates into CASSLGSSSGNTIYF. Drawing the rest from reference TRBV5-1 and TRBJ1-3, the complete variable domain is KAGVTQTPRYLIKTRGQQVTLSCSPISGHRSVSWYQQTPGQGLQFLFEYFSETQRNKGNFPGRFSGRQFSNSRSEMNVSTLELGDSALYLCASSLGSSSGNTIYFGEGSWLTVV.

CDR3 in amino acids: CASSQTSGGAQNEQFF. CDR3 coding DNA: TGTGCCAGCAGCCAGACTAGCGGGGGGGCTCAGAATGAGCAGTTCTTC. V usage is TRBV4-2 and J usage is TRBJ2-1; 14 bases are a match to TRBD2. The CDR3 spans 16 residues. V trimming: 3 bases; J trimming: 7 bases; junction bases outside the gene matches: 5. Per the germline V gene, CDR1 is LGHNA and CDR2 is YNFKEQ.

The chain is built from TRBV29-1 and TRBJ1-4; 10 bases agree with TRBD1. V shed 6 bases, J shed 2 bases, and the junction held 3 bases outside the gene matches. The germline V gene encodes CDR1 SQVTM and CDR2 ANQGSEA. The CDR3 loop spans 14 amino acids. The CDR3 DNA reads as TGCAGCGTGGGACAGGGGTTCACTAATGAAAAACTGTTTTTT. This gives the protein CSVGQGFTNEKLFF.

The CDR3 DNA is TGTGCCAGCAGCCAAGAATCCCGGTTGCAGTACTTC. This codes for CASSQESRLQYF. This chain uses TRBV3-1 (or the pseudogene TRBV3-2) with TRBJ2-7; D remains ambiguous. The germline V gene encodes CDR1 LGHDT and CDR2 YNNKEL (reference sequence). V lost 0 bases to trimming and J lost 9 bases, with 9 bases between them. CDR3 size: 12 residues.